These 18 T cell receptor beta chains were sequenced from one sample in a study of OX40 agonist ivuxolimab in advanced cancers. Using immunoSEQ multiplex PCR, the repertoire was profiled, and TCRdb retains in-frame clones only, with some absent. The sample shows tens of thousands of clones, 80% to 90% of them seen only once. The sample here was CD4+ or CD8+ T cells sorted from blood, taken in a trial of the OX40 agonist ivuxolimab. Source of these receptors: an adult with an advanced solid tumor such as melanoma, head and neck, liver or kidney cancer.

The rearrangement uses TRBV5-6 and TRBJ2-2, with 8 positions matching TRBD2. V trimming: 2 bases; J trimming: 6 bases; junction bases outside the gene matches: 3. Germline values: CDR1 SGHDT, CDR2 YYEEEE. This CDR3 spans 14 amino acids. Here the CDR3 DNA reads TGTGCCAGCAGCTTAGCGGGAGTACCCGGGGAGCTGTTTTTT. The encoded protein is CASSLAGVPGELFF.

The rearrangement links TRBV5-1 to TRBJ1-4, with D maybe TRBD1 (5 bases). The CDR3 runs 16 residues. Trimming took 4 bases from V and 0 from J, leaving 13 bases between them. The V gene's germline CDR1 is SGHRS and CDR2 YFSETQ. Written as DNA, the CDR3 is TGCGCCAGCAGCCTAAGAGGGGTCGCAACTAATGAAAAACTGTTTTTT. Translated: CASSLRGVATNEKLFF.

The rearrangement uses TRBV27 and TRBJ2-3; 7 positions match TRBD1. Unmatched junction bases numbered 14, after V lost 6 bases and J lost 5 bases. This CDR3 spans 16 amino acids. The germline V gene encodes CDR1 MNHEY and CDR2 SMNVEV (reference sequence). CDR3 nucleotide sequence: TGTGCCAGCAGCCCGACAGGGATTTTGAGGATAGATACGCAGTATTTT. This translates into CASSPTGILRIDTQYF.

With regard to this clone: This sample also contains other DNA sequences that code for the same CDR3. The chain employs TRBV7-2 and TRBJ2-7, with D hard to call. Germline lookup yields CDR1 SGHTA and CDR2 FQGNSA. CDR3 size: 14 residues. The V end lost 5 bases, the J end lost 1 base, and 12 bases lay between the germline ends. The CDR3 DNA follows: TGTGCCAGCAGCCCGGGCCCGGTGTCCTACGAGCAGTACTTC. The encoded protein is CASSPGPVSYEQYF.

CDR3 amino acids: CASSRNRGHQETQYF. DNA of the CDR3: TGTGCCAGCAGCCGTAACAGGGGCCACCAAGAGACCCAGTACTTC. This chain joins TRBV27 and TRBJ2-5, with 7 bases identical to TRBD1. This CDR3 has 15 amino acids. Per germline, CDR1 MNHEY and CDR2 SMNVEV (reference sequence). J gave up 0 bases and V 6 bases, and 7 bases lay outside the gene matches.

The chain has TRBV4-1 and TRBJ1-1; a weak D match, TRBD1 (5 bases). CDR1 MGHRA and CDR2 YSYEKL come from the germline V gene. The CDR3 totals 14 residues. Trimming removed 4 bases at V and 1 base at J, with 10 bases between. The CDR3 DNA sequence: TGCGCCAGCAGCCGGGACGGGACGAACACTGAAGCTTTCTTT. This gives the protein CASSRDGTNTEAFF.

The V and J genes are TRBV7-2 and TRBJ2-1, with a possible D match to TRBD1 (5 bases). V shed 4 bases and J shed 6 bases, with 10 bases lying between them. This CDR3 is 13 amino acids long. The germline V gene encodes CDR1 SGHTA and CDR2 FQGNSA. The CDR3 region has the DNA TGTGCCAGCAGCTGGAACAGGATCAATGAGCAGTTCTTC. Residues: CASSWNRINEQFF.

The CDR3 DNA is TGTGCCAGCAGCTTTTTTGGGGCCAACGTCCTGACTTTC. Residues: CASSFFGANVLTF. This sequence joins TRBV7-2 and TRBJ2-6; D is undetermined. From germline, CDR1 is SGHTA and CDR2 FQGNSA. The V end lost 3 bases, the J end lost 3 bases, and 3 bases lay between the germline ends. The CDR3 has 13 amino acids.

The V and J genes are TRBV13 and TRBJ2-7; D gene unclear. Germline V gene sequence: CDR1 PRHDT, CDR2 FYEKMQ (reference sequence). This CDR3 comprises 13 residues. Between the trimmed V and J ends, which lost 5 bases and 7 bases, there was a span of 15 bases. Written as DNA, the CDR3 is TGTGCCAGCAGCGGGTCTCGAGTGCGGGAGCAGTACTTC. Translating it yields CASSGSRVREQYF.

This sequence joins TRBV5-1 and TRBJ2-7; the D gene is possibly TRBD1 (6 bases). The germline gives CDR1 SGHRS, CDR2 YFSETQ. The CDR3 loop spans 16 amino acids. V gave up 0 bases and J gave up 5 bases, with 18 bases separating them. CDR3 coding DNA: TGCGCCAGCAGCTTGGCCACGAGGGGGACCCGGGACGAGCAGTACTTC. Its protein product is CASSLATRGTRDEQYF.

This chain joins TRBV27 and TRBJ2-3; 9 bases are a match to TRBD2. With V trimmed by 3 bases and J by 5 bases, 9 bases remained unmatched. CDR1 and CDR2 (germline): MNHEY, SMNVEV (reference sequence). The CDR3 extends over 16 amino acids. The CDR3 region has the DNA TGTGCCAGCAGTTTGAGGCCTAGCGGGATAGTAGATACGCAGTATTTT. Translating gives CASSLRPSGIVDTQYF.

This chain uses TRBV19 with TRBJ1-5; 9 nucleotides line up with TRBD1. Germline assignment: CDR1 LNHDA and CDR2 SQIVND (reference sequence). The CDR3 length is 15 residues. J lost 7 bases, V lost 7 bases, and 11 bases had no gene match. The CDR3 region is CASNTSRTGVQPQHF. CDR3 nucleotide sequence: TGTGCCAGTAATACCTCGAGGACAGGGGTGCAGCCCCAGCATTTT.

The chain joins TRBV19 to TRBJ1-4, with a possible D match to TRBD1 (5 bases). V was trimmed by 5 bases and J by 3 bases, leaving 16 bases between them. Per germline, CDR1 LNHDA and CDR2 SQIVND (reference sequence). CDR3 length: 16 residues. CDR3 bases: TGTGCCAGTAGTTTATCCCCGGGACCTCCTAATGAAAAACTGTTTTTT. It encodes CASSLSPGPPNEKLFF.

The chain is built from TRBV29-1 and TRBJ2-7, with D unresolved. From germline, CDR1 is SQVTM and CDR2 ANQGSEA. V lost 4 bases to trimming and J lost 6 bases, with 16 bases between them. This CDR3 has 13 amino acids. CDR3 sequence (DNA): TGCAGCGTTGGTGAACCGCGGCCCGGCGAGCAGTACTTC. Encoded protein: CSVGEPRPGEQYF.

The V call is TRBV5-1, the J call TRBJ2-5, with D tentatively TRBD2 (5 bases). Germline V lookup: CDR1 SGHRS, CDR2 YFSETQ. V lost 0 bases and J 2 bases, leaving 8 bases between the germline ends. This CDR3 comprises 14 residues. DNA for the CDR3: TGCGCCAGCAGCTTGGACCCGGGGCAAGAGACCCAGTACTTC. As protein: CASSLDPGQETQYF.

This chain links TRBV30 with TRBJ2-3, with unresolved D. CDR1 and CDR2 from the germline V gene are GTSNPN and SVGIG (reference sequence). The CDR3 consists of 12 residues. V lost 4 bases and J lost 0, with 5 bases in between. CDR3 amino acids: CAWTKSTDTQYF. CDR3 in DNA: TGTGCCTGGACCAAGAGCACAGATACGCAGTATTTT.

The chain recombines TRBV30 with TRBJ2-1; 8 bases are a match to TRBD2. Germline values: CDR1 GTSNPN, CDR2 SVGIG (reference sequence). The CDR3 is 14 amino acids. V trimming: 5 bases; J trimming: 8 bases; junction bases outside the gene matches: 11. The CDR3 bases are TGTGCCTGGCGGAGGAGCGGGAGTAGGGATGAGCAGTTCTTC. Residues: CAWRRSGSRDEQFF.

The V gene is TRBV15, the J gene TRBJ2-7, with D maybe TRBD1 (6 bases). Germline CDR1 LNHNV, CDR2 YYDKDF (reference sequence). Trimming left V 5 bases short and J 0 bases short, with 11 bases between. CDR3 length: 14 residues. CDR3 protein: CATSGTGNSYEQYF. For the CDR3, the DNA is TGTGCCACCAGCGGCACAGGGAACTCCTACGAGCAGTACTTC.